The sequence of this TCR beta chain was determined in a study of T cell repertoires in cytomegalovirus infection. Study in general: Used in the study were CMV epitopes, some recently identified and HLA-C-restricted, others well-studied and HLA-B-restricted. Public TCR beta signatures indicated both CMV infection and matching HLA type. General observations from the study: HLA-C-restricted CMV-specific TCR beta clonotypes were dominant in the ex vivo response.

This clonotype was picked up a small number of times. Its antigen is unknown. TCRdb independently ran MiXCR on the reads; one entry per CDR3 protein. The data hold about 220,000 distinct CDR3 sequences, with less than 50% observed a single time. Trimming stripped 8 bases from V and 9 bases from J, with 17 bases between. Germline CDR1 and CDR2: SEHNR and FQNEAQ (reference sequence). The CDR3 loop spans 13 amino acids. This chain connects TRBV7-9 to TRBJ2-1, with D hard to call. The clonotype originates from a human donor in good health (CMV status not recorded). Some clones in this sample may be carry-over from other donors' samples. This sample comprised CD8+ T cells from cultured PBMCs, obtained from culture after CMV antigen stimulation. The CDR3 bases are TGTGCCAGCGGCTCTAGTGTTAAGGCTGAGCAGTTCTTC. This encodes CASGSSVKAEQFF.